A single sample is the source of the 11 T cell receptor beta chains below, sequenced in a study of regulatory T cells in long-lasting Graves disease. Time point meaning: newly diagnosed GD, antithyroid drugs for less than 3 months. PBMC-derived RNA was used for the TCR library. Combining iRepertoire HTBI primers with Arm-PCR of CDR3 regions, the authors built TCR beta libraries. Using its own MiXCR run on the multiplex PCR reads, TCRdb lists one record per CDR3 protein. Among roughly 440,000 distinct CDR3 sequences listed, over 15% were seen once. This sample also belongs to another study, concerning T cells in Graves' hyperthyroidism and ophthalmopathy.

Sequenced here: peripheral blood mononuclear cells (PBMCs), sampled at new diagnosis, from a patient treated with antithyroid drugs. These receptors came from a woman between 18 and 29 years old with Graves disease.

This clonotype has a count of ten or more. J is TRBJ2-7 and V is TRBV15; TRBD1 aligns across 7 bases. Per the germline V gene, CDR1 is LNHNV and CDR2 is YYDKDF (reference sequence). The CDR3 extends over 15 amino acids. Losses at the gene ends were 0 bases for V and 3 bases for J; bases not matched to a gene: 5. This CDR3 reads CATSRDRAGGYEQYF. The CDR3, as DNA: TGTGCCACCAGCAGAGATCGGGCAGGGGGCTACGAGCAGTACTTC.

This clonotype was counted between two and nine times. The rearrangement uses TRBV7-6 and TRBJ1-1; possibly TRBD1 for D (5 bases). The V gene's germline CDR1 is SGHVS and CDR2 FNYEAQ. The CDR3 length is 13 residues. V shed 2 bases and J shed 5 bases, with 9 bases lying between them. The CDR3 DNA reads TGTGCCAGCAGCTTAAAGGGGCTTACTGAAGCTTTCTTT. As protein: CASSLKGLTEAFF.

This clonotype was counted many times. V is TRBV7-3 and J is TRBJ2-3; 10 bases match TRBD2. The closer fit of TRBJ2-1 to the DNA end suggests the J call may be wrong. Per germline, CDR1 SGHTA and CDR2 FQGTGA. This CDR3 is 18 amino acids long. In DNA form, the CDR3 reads TGTGCCAGCAGCCCAGAGGGTCGGCTAGCGGGAGTTTACCATGAGCAGTTCTTC. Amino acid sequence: CASSPEGRLAGVYHEQFF.

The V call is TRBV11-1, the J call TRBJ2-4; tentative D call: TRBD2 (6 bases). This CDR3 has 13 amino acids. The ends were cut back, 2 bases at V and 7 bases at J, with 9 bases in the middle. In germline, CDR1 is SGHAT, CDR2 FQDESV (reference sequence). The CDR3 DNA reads TGTGCCAGCAGCTTACTAGCGCAGAACATTCAGTACTTC. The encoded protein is CASSLLAQNIQYF.

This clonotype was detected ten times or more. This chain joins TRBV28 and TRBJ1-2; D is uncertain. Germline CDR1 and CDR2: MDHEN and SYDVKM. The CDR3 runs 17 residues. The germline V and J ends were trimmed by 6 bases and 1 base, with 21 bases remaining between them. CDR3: CASRERRGQRDNYGYTF. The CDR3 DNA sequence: TGTGCCAGCAGGGAAAGGCGCGGCCAGCGCGATAACTATGGCTACACCTTC.

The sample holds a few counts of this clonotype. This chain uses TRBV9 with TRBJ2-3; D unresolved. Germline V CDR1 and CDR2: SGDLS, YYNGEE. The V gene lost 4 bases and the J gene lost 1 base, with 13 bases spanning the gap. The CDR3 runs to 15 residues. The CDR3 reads CASSPLGGRTDTQYF. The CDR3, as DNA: TGTGCCAGCAGCCCCCTAGGCGGTCGCACAGATACGCAGTATTTT.

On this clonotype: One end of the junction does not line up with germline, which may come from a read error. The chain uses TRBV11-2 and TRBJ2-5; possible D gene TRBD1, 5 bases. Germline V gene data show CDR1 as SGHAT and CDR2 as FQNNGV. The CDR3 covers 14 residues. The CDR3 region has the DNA TGTGACAGCAGCACCTCGGACATACAAGAGACCCAGTACTTC. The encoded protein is CDSSTSDIQETQYF.

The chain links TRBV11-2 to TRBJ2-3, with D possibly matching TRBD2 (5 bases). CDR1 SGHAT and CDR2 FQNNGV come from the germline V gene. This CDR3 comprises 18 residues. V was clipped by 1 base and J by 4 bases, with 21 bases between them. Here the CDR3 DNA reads TGTGCCAGCAGCTTAGTGACCCTAGCCCATCAGACCCCAGATACGCAGTATTTT. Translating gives CASSLVTLAHQTPDTQYF.

CDR3 DNA sequence: TGTGCCAGCAGCTTAGAAGCAGGCAAAAACAACTACGAGCAGTACTTC. Translated, it gives CASSLEAGKNNYEQYF. The chain couples TRBV7-6 to TRBJ2-7, with unresolved D. The germline V gene encodes CDR1 SGHVS and CDR2 FNYEAQ. The V and J ends lost 1 base and 3 bases respectively, with 16 bases between them. This CDR3 is 16 amino acids long.

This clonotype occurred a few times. The CDR3 DNA sequence: TGTGCCAGCAGCCCCCTGACAGGGGGCAACACCGGGGAGCTGTTTTTT. Translated, it gives CASSPLTGGNTGELFF. The rearrangement links TRBV7-8 to TRBJ2-2; 10 bases align to TRBD1. The V segment lost 5 bases and the J segment 2 bases; nucleotides outside the gene matches: 5. Germline-derived CDR1 and CDR2 are SGHVS and FQNEAQ. The CDR3 is 16 residues long.

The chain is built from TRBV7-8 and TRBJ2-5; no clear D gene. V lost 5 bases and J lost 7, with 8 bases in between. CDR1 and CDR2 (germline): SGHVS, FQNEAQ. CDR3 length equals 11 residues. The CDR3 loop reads CASSGSGTQYF. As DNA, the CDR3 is TGTGCCAGCAGCGGGTCCGGGACCCAGTACTTC.